This T cell receptor (beta chain) came from a study of T-cell reconstitution after alpha-beta-depleted transplantation in children. Study outcomes and limitations: When one year had passed after transplant, most T-cell counts and diversity came from newly produced T cells. TCRbeta diversity was high at day 60 in some patients (a result of surviving recipient T cells and thymic progenitors).

Concerning this clonotype: Its target is unknown.

It was with unique molecular identifiers that the TCRbeta library was prepared. One entry per CDR3 protein, called by TCRdb with MiXCR from the PCR reads. This sample yields 250,000 to 300,000 distinct CDR3 sequences, of which about 7.3% are seen a single time; 9.1% belongs to the top ten. The CDR3 runs to 17 residues. V lost 3 bases and J 0 bases, leaving 17 bases between the germline ends. The germline V gene has CDR1 KGHSH and CDR2 LQKENI. This clonotype was obtained from a female patient between 2 and 10 years old who had a stem cell transplant for Fanconi anemia, so the T cells may come from the graft donor. The sequencing here drew on peripheral blood, taken 360 days after TCRalphabeta/CD19-depleted stem cell transplant. The rearrangement uses TRBV18 and TRBJ1-2, with D unclear. The CDR3 nucleotides are TGTGCCAGCTCACCCCGTAATCAAGGCAGAGCTAACTATGGCTACACCTTC. Its protein is CASSPRNQGRANYGYTF. Together with reference TRBV18 and TRBJ1-2, the CDR3 gives the full variable domain: NAGVMQNPRHLVRRRGQEARLRCSPMKGHSHVYWYRQLPEEGLKFMVYLQKENIIDESGMPKERFSAEFPKEGPSILRIQQVVRGDSAAYFCASSPRNQGRANYGYTFGSGTRLTVV.